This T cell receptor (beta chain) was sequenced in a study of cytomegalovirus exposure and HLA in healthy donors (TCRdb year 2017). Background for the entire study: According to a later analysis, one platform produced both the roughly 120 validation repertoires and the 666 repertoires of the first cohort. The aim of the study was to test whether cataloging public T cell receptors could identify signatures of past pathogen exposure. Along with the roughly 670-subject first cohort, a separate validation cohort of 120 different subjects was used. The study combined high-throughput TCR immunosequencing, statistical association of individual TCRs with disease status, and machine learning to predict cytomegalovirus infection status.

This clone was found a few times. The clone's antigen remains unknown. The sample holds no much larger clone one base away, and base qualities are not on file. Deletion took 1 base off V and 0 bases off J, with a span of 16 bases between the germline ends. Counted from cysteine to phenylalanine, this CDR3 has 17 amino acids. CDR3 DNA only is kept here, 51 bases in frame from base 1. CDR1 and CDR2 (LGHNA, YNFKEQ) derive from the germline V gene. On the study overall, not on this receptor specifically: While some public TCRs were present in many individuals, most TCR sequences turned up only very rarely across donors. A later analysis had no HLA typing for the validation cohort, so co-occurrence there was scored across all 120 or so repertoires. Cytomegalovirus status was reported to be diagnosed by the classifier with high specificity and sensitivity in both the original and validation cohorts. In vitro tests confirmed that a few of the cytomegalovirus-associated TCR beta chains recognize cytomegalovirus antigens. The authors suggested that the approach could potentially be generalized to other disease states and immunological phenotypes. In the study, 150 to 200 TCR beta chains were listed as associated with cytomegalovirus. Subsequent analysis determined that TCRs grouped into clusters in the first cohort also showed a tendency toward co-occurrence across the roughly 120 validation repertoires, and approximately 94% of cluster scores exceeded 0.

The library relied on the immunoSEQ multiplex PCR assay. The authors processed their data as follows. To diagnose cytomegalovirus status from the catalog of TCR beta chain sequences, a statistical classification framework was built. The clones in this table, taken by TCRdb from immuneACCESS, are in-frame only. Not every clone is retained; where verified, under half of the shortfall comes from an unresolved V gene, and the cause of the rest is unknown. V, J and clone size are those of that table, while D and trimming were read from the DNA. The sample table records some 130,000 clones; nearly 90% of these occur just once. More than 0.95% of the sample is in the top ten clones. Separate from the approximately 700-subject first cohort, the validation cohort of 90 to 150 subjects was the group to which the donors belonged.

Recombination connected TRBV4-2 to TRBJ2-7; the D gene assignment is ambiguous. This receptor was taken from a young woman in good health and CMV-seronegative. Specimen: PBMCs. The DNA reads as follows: TGTGCCAGCAGCCAAGTTGGAGTACCTTACTTCTCCTACGAGCAGTACTTC. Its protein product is CASSQVGVPYFSYEQYF.